This section outlines one T cell receptor (beta chain) sequence together with its context. Additional DNA sequences in this sample encode the identical CDR3. These data belong to a study of blood T cell repertoires in COVID-19. In the study overall: Sites in the United States, Italy and Spain provided acute and convalescent COVID-19 samples. Nucleic acid was either cDNA or gDNA, and it came from T cells, B-cell-depleted T cells, or PBMCs.

In the study's own analysis: Quantification of nucleated cells was approximated via reference gene primer amplification. Some clones are missing from TCRdb's copy, which holds only in-frame ones; the method was immunoSEQ multiplex PCR. V, J and clone size derive from that table, while D and trimming were established from the DNA sequence. The table shows around 170,000 clones, with around 92% occurring only once. Germline V gene lookup returns CDR1 SGHNT and CDR2 YYREEE (reference sequence). Trimming cost V 4 bases and J 4 bases; bases outside gene matches: 2. The CDR3 spans 14 residues. The gene calls are TRBV5-4 and TRBJ1-5; TRBD1 matches at 10 bases. The TCR comes from a man in his sixties with acute or convalescent COVID-19. Sequenced input: peripheral blood. CDR3 bases: TGTGCCAGCAGCCCGGGACAGGGGAATCAGCCCCAGCATTTT. Its protein product is CASSPGQGNQPQHF.